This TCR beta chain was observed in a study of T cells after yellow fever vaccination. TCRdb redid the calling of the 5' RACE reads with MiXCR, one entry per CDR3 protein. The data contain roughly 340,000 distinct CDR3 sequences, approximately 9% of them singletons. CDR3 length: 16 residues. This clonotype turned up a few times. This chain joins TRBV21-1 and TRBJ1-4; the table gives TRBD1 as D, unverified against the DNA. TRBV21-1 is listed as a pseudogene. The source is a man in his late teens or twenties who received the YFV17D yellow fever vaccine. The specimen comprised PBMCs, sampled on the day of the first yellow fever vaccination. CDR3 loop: CASGRQGQGSGEKLFF. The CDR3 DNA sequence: TGTGCCAGCGGCAGACAGGGTCAAGGAAGCGGTGAAAAACTGTTTTTT.